This TCR beta chain was identified during a study of vaccination and CD4 T cells after COVID-19. Study summary: According to the study, participants were given two doses of BNT162b2 or mRNA-1273 vaccine. Investigators stimulated cells with overlapping spike peptides drawn from SARS-CoV-2, HCoV-NL63, HCoV-OC43 and HCoV-229E.

Treatment described: approximately nine-day PBMC culture with coronavirus spike peptide pools or control peptides (ViraFEST assay). The CDR3 length is 13 residues. Trimming removed 0 bases at V and 4 bases at J, with 5 bases between. Germline loops: CDR1 SGHVS, CDR2 FQNEAQ. The study sequenced cultured CD4+ T cell DNA using the Oncomine TCR Beta short-read assay. The template was genomic DNA from cultured CD4+ T cells. TCRdb ran MiXCR on the PCR reads and lists one entry per CDR3 protein. The repertoire has 10,000 or so distinct CDR3 sequences, roughly 61% of them found once; the top ten carry 20% to 30%. Comments on this clonotype: Antigen: not known.

The sequence came from a human donor who had recovered from COVID-19. The J gene is TRBJ2-3, the V gene TRBV7-8, with D hard to call. What was sequenced was CD4+ T cells from blood, cultured in vitro. As DNA, the CDR3 is TGTGCCAGCAGCTTAGCGCAGGCAGATACGCAGTATTTT. Translated, it gives CASSLAQADTQYF.